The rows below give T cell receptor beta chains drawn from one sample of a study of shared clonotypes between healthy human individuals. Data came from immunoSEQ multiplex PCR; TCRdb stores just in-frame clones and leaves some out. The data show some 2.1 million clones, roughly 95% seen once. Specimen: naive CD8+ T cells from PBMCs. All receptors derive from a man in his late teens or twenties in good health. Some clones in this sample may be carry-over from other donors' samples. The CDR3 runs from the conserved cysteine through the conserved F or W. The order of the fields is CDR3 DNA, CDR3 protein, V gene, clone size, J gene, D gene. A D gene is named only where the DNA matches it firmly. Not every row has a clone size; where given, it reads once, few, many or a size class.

TGTGCCAGCAGCCAATCGAGGCGTGGTGAGCAGTTCTTC CASSQSRRGEQFF TRBV14 . TRBJ2-1 .
TGTGCCAGCAGCTCATCAAACGTGGACAGGGGTGAGACCCAGTACTTC CASSSSNVDRGETQYF TRBV7-9 . TRBJ2-5 TRBD1
TGTGCCAGCAGATCAACAGGGTCTTCTCACTCTGGGGCCAACGTCCTGACTTTC CASRSTGSSHSGANVLTF TRBV7-3 . TRBJ2-6 .
TGTGCCAGCAGTTTTTTTGAGACGGGATTAGCGAACACTGAAGCTTTCTTT CASSFFETGLANTEAFF TRBV28 . TRBJ1-1 .
TGCAGCGTTGTTGCGGGGGGCACCGGGGAGCTGTTTTTT CSVVAGGTGELFF TRBV29-1 . TRBJ2-2 TRBD2
TGTGCCAGCAGTTTAGGCCAAATGAACACCGGGGAGCTGTTTTTT CASSLGQMNTGELFF TRBV28 . TRBJ2-2 .
TGTGCCAGTAGAACCGGGACAGAAAACATTCAGTACTTC CASRTGTENIQYF TRBV19 once TRBJ2-4 TRBD1
TGTGCCAGCAGCCTCCCGGGGTCTTACAATGAGCAGTTCTTC CASSLPGSYNEQFF TRBV7-8 . TRBJ2-1 .
TGTGCCAGCACCTCCAGTCTTAACTATGGCTACACCTTC CASTSSLNYGYTF TRBV2 . TRBJ1-2 .
TGTGCCAGCAGTTTAAGGGGACAGGGTGGTCAGCCCCAGCATTTT CASSLRGQGGQPQHF TRBV28 . TRBJ1-5 TRBD1
TGTGCCAGCAGTTTATCTATCCCCGCGGGGGTCAGCAATCAGCCCCAGCATTTT CASSLSIPAGVSNQPQHF TRBV28 . TRBJ1-5 .
TGTGCCAGCAGCGAGGCCCCTCTTGGGTCCGGGGAGCTGTTTTTT CASSEAPLGSGELFF TRBV9 . TRBJ2-2 .
TGTGCCAGCAGTTTATTCAGGGGGTATCAGCCCCAGCATTTT CASSLFRGYQPQHF TRBV28 . TRBJ1-5 TRBD1
TGTGCCAGCAGCTTGCGGGACGGCAACCCGTGGGGTACGCAGTATTTT CASSLRDGNPWGTQYF TRBV5-4 . TRBJ2-3 .
TGTGCCAGCAGCTCTGACCCAGGGACAGGGACAAACGAGCAGTACTTC CASSSDPGTGTNEQYF TRBV7-6 . TRBJ2-7 TRBD1
TGTGCCAGCAGCCCCCTGTCTACGGTAGCGCCCAATGAGCAGTTCTTC CASSPLSTVAPNEQFF TRBV9 . TRBJ2-1 .
TGTGCCAGCAGCTTAGTCTTGGTGGGCAGCACAGATACGCAGTATTTT CASSLVLVGSTDTQYF TRBV7-9 . TRBJ2-3 .
TGTGCCAGCAGTCCCGGACTAGCACGGGAGACCCAGTACTTC CASSPGLARETQYF TRBV28 . TRBJ2-5 TRBD2
TGTGCCAGCAGTACGGGACCAGGGGGACAGTACGAGCAGTACTTC CASSTGPGGQYEQYF TRBV6-1 . TRBJ2-7 TRBD1
TGTGCCAGCAGTGAAGGGCGGGGAAGCACAGATACGCAGTATTTT CASSEGRGSTDTQYF TRBV6-1 . TRBJ2-3 .
TGTGCCAGCAGCGTAGGGGGAGGGTCGAGAAACATTCAGTACTTC CASSVGGGSRNIQYF TRBV9 once TRBJ2-4 TRBD2
TGTGCCAGCAGCTTCGGACAGGGGGGTGCAGATACGCAGTATTTT CASSFGQGGADTQYF TRBV7-9 . TRBJ2-3 TRBD1
TGTGCCAGCAGCTTTGGGGACACGTTCACAGATACGCAGTATTTT CASSFGDTFTDTQYF TRBV5-6 . TRBJ2-3 .
TGTGCCAGCAGTTCCCGGGTTGCCGGGGCTACACCCCAAGAGACCCAGTACTTC CASSSRVAGATPQETQYF TRBV28 . TRBJ2-5 .
TGTGCCAGCAGCGATGATCGACAGGGGATTTCCTACGAGCAGTACTTC CASSDDRQGISYEQYF TRBV7-2 . TRBJ2-7 TRBD1
TGTGCCAGCGGGTACGAGCAGTACTTC CASGYEQYF TRBV6-5 . TRBJ2-7 .
TGTGCCAGCAGTCTACTCCGAGGGAGTAGCAATCAGCCCCAGCATTTT CASSLLRGSSNQPQHF TRBV28 . TRBJ1-5 .
TGTGCCAGTAGTATCACGAGGGGGTGGCTCGATGAGCAGTTCTTC CASSITRGWLDEQFF TRBV19 once TRBJ2-1 .
TGTGCCAGCAGCGAGACAGACCCCTGGGGCACTGAAGCTTTCTTT CASSETDPWGTEAFF TRBV9 . TRBJ1-1 .